The 24 T cell receptor beta chains below were found in one sample sequenced in a study of type 1 and type 2 diabetes patients. Amplification started from genomic DNA. The TCR beta CDR3 region was amplified using 30 forward and 13 reverse primers. TCRdb analysed the multiplex PCR reads with MiXCR anew, one entry per CDR3 protein. The repertoire has fewer than 300,000 distinct CDR3 sequences, around 50% of them found once; the top ten carry roughly 13%. The sequenced sample consisted of peripheral blood mononuclear cells (PBMCs). The receptors were gathered from a man younger than 35 with type 2 diabetes.

This chain links TRBV20-1 with TRBJ2-2, with 7 bases fitting TRBD1. The DNA matches TRBJ1-1 better at its end, which makes the J call doubtful. The CDR3 is 12 residues long. Per the germline V gene, CDR1 is DFQATT and CDR2 is SNEGSKA (reference sequence). The CDR3 DNA reads TGCAGTGCTAGAGATTTACAGGGGCAAGCTTTCTTT. The encoded protein is CSARDLQGQAFF.

This clonotype was seen at least ten times. V usage is TRBV10-3 and J usage is TRBJ1-6, with D perhaps TRBD1 (6 bases). This CDR3 comprises 14 residues. The germline V and J ends were trimmed by 6 bases and 7 bases, with 13 bases remaining between them. Germline V gives CDR1 ENHRY, CDR2 SYGVKD. The CDR3 DNA follows: TGTGCCATCAGGGCAGGCCAGGGGAATTCACCCCTCCACTTT. This translates into CAIRAGQGNSPLHF.

The J gene is TRBJ2-1, the V gene TRBV6-1; 15 bases map to TRBD2. The CDR3 sequence is 15 residues long. The V and J ends lost 5 bases and 9 bases, in that order; junction bases with no gene match: 5. Germline assignment: CDR1 MNHNS and CDR2 SASEGT. CDR3 sequence reads: CASSHTGLAGGEQFF. The CDR3 nucleotides read TGTGCCAGCAGTCATACGGGACTAGCGGGAGGTGAGCAGTTCTTC.

Details on this clonotype: At one end the junction does not follow the germline gene, possibly because of a read error. V and J are TRBV19 and TRBJ1-1; a weak D match, TRBD1 (5 bases). This CDR3 spans 13 amino acids. The germline gives CDR1 LNHDA, CDR2 SQIVND (reference sequence). CDR3 sequence: CASSIDRDTGAFF. The CDR3 bases are TGTGCCAGTAGTATTGACAGAGATACTGGAGCTTTCTTT.

This clonotype was counted between two and nine times. The V gene is TRBV14, the J gene TRBJ1-1; D is uncertain. Germline lookup yields CDR1 SGHDN and CDR2 FVKESK. The CDR3 runs to 15 residues. Deletions cut 0 bases from V and 1 base from J, with 9 bases between. The CDR3: CASSQEPPANTEAFF. CDR3 bases: TGTGCCAGCAGCCAAGAACCCCCAGCGAACACTGAAGCTTTCTTT.

The chain is built from TRBV2 and TRBJ2-3, with D perhaps matching TRBD2 (5 bases). V lost 5 bases and J 3 bases, leaving 15 bases between the germline ends. CDR1 and CDR2 from the germline V gene are SNHLY and FYNNEI. The CDR3 runs 15 residues. The CDR3 DNA reads as TGTGCCAGCAGTTACGGGGAGATACTTACAGATACGCAGTATTTT. Translating it yields CASSYGEILTDTQYF.

This clonotype has a handful of counts. This chain connects TRBV29-1 to TRBJ2-2; no clear D. Germline V lookup: CDR1 SQVTM, CDR2 ANQGSEA. Trimming cost V 6 bases and J 0 bases, with 2 bases left between them. CDR3 length equals 11 residues. This CDR3 reads CSVTNTGELFF. The CDR3 nucleotides read TGCAGCGTAACGAACACCGGGGAGCTGTTTTTT.

This chain uses TRBV6-5 with TRBJ1-2, with TRBD1 identical over 8 bases. In germline, CDR1 is MNHEY, CDR2 SVGAGI. The CDR3 has 15 residues. V lost 0 bases to trimming and J lost 4 bases; unmatched junction nucleotides: 4. The CDR3 nucleotides read TGTGCCAGCAGTTACTCGAGTACAGGGGGCTATGGCTACACCTTC. It specifies CASSYSSTGGYGYTF.

This clonotype has a handful of counts. The gene calls are TRBV7-3 and TRBJ1-2; the D is unclear. CDR1 SGHTA and CDR2 FQGTGA come from the germline V gene. The CDR3 length is 13 residues. Between the trimmed V and J ends, which lost 9 bases and 4 bases, there was a span of 15 bases. The DNA of the CDR3 is TGTGCCAGTAATTCGAAGACGATCTATGGCTACACCTTC. Protein product: CASNSKTIYGYTF.

The rearrangement joins TRBV12-3 or TRBV12-4 to TRBJ1-2, with 8 bases identical to TRBD1. V was clipped by 9 bases and J by 4 bases; unmatched bases: 19. The CDR3 length is 17 residues. DNA for the CDR3: TGTGCCAGTAGTCCGGACAGGGCTAGAAGGATGCTCTATGGCTACACCTTC. Translating it yields CASSPDRARRMLYGYTF.

This clonotype was observed a few times. The chain couples TRBV30 to TRBJ2-1, with 8 bases identical to TRBD2. The CDR3 consists of 15 residues. From germline, CDR1 is GTSNPN and CDR2 SVGIG (reference sequence). V was clipped by 0 bases and J by 6 bases; unmatched bases: 7. CDR3 region: CAWSVSSGIGNEQFF. The DNA for the CDR3 is TGTGCCTGGAGTGTAAGTAGCGGGATTGGCAATGAGCAGTTCTTC.

This clonotype was detected a few times. The chain couples TRBV30 to TRBJ2-7, with D uncertain. V gave up 5 bases and J gave up 5 bases, with 10 bases separating them. Per the germline V gene, CDR1 is GTSNPN and CDR2 is SVGIG (reference sequence). CDR3 size: 11 residues. The CDR3 is CAWQLADEQYF. CDR3 DNA: TGTGCCTGGCAACTGGCAGACGAGCAGTACTTC.

The chain has TRBV7-2 and TRBJ1-5; D uncertain. The CDR3 has 13 residues. V lost 5 bases, J lost 6 bases, and 11 bases lay in between. Germline V gene sequence: CDR1 SGHTA, CDR2 FQGNSA. In nucleotides, the CDR3 is TGTGCCAGCAGCCGACTCCCCCCTCAGCCCCAGCATTTT. Amino acids: CASSRLPPQPQHF.

This clonotype was detected once. This chain links TRBV4-3 with TRBJ2-7; 8 nucleotides agree with TRBD2. Judging by the DNA end, TRBJ2-3 fits better; the J call may be wrong. From germline, CDR1 is LGHNA and CDR2 YSLEER. This CDR3 contains 13 residues. The CDR3 nucleotides read TGCGCCAGCAGCCAAGGAAGCGGGGGTACGCAGTATTTT. This sequence encodes CASSQGSGGTQYF.

This clonotype appeared a few times. This chain links TRBV7-8 with TRBJ2-7, with TRBD2 matching 7 bases. Germline CDR1 is SGHVS and CDR2 is FQNEAQ. Trimming cost V 3 bases and J 6 bases; bases outside gene matches: 5. The CDR3 consists of 13 residues. For the CDR3, the DNA is TGTGCCAGCAGCTTGGGGGGGTCTGGCGAGCAGTACTTC. Translation: CASSLGGSGEQYF. Full variable domain (remainder filled in from reference TRBV7-8 and TRBJ2-7): GAGVSQSPRYKVAKRGQDVALRCDPISGHVSLFWYQQALGQGPEFLTYFQNEAQLDKSGLPSDRFFAERPEGSVSTLKIQRTQQEDSAVYLCASSLGGSGEQYFGPGTRLTVT.

DNA of the CDR3: TGTGCCAGCAGCTTAGGGGTCGAGTCTGGCTACACCTTC. It translates to CASSLGVESGYTF. The chain uses TRBV7-9 and TRBJ1-2; unclear D gene. The CDR3 has 13 residues. Trimming took 1 base from V and 7 from J, leaving 10 bases between them. Per germline, CDR1 SEHNR and CDR2 FQNEAQ (reference sequence).

A few counts support this clonotype. At one boundary the junction diverges from the germline segment, which might be a read error. This sequence joins TRBV15 and TRBJ1-4; D gene unclear. In germline, CDR1 is LNHNV, CDR2 YYDKDF (reference sequence). The CDR3 runs 16 residues. This CDR3 is CATSSSQSGIIEELFF. CDR3 nucleotides: TGTGCCACCAGCAGCTCCCAGAGCGGAATAATTGAAGAACTGTTTTTT.

The chain recombines TRBV27 with TRBJ1-2; no firm D call. Looked up from germline, CDR1 is MNHEY and CDR2 is SMNVEV (reference sequence). V was pared by 2 bases and J by 1 base, with 8 bases between. This CDR3 comprises 14 residues. CDR3 loop: CASSLGRINYGYTF. The CDR3 bases are TGTGCCAGCAGTTTAGGGCGGATTAACTATGGCTACACCTTC.

The chain joins TRBV10-1 to TRBJ2-7; the D gene is possibly TRBD1 (6 bases). Trimming cost V 9 bases and J 3 bases, with 12 bases left between them. The CDR3 totals 12 residues. Germline CDR1 and CDR2: WNHNN and SYGVQD (reference sequence). This CDR3 reads CARDSRNYEQYF. CDR3 nucleotides: TGCGCCAGGGACAGCCGAAACTACGAGCAGTACTTC.

The rearrangement joins TRBV9 to TRBJ1-1; D not certain. The CDR3 is 14 residues long. V was trimmed by 0 bases and J by 4 bases, leaving 10 bases between them. The germline gives CDR1 SGDLS, CDR2 YYNGEE. The CDR3 DNA is TGTGCCAGCAGCGTAGGAGGGAGGGCCACTGAAGCTTTCTTT. This codes for CASSVGGRATEAFF.

CDR3 in amino acids: CASSMFDTQGREQYF. The CDR3 region has the DNA TGTGCCAGTAGTATGTTTGACACCCAGGGGCGCGAGCAGTACTTC. The chain uses TRBV19 and TRBJ2-7, with D maybe TRBD1 (6 bases). Germline-derived CDR1 and CDR2 are LNHDA and SQIVND (reference sequence). With 3 bases removed from V and 6 bases from J, the gap between germline ends came to 18 bases. The CDR3 totals 15 residues.

This clonotype was picked up a small number of times. The chain is built from TRBV5-1 and TRBJ2-2; D remains ambiguous. Deletions cut 4 bases from V and 0 bases from J, with 19 bases between. CDR1 SGHRS and CDR2 YFSETQ come from the germline V gene. The CDR3 covers 18 residues. The CDR3 coding sequence is TGCGCCAGCAGCCCAGGCGTCGCAGCTAGTGCGAACACCGGGGAGCTGTTTTTT. The encoded protein is CASSPGVAASANTGELFF.

This chain joins TRBV6-6 and TRBJ2-5, with TRBD1 matching over 10 bases. With 5 bases clipped from V and 2 bases from J, the junction kept 8 bases outside the gene matches. The CDR3 loop spans 16 amino acids. CDR1 and CDR2 (germline): MNHNY, SVGAGI (reference sequence). The CDR3 nucleotides read TGTGCCAGCAGTGACTACGGACAGGGGGAACAAGAGACCCAGTACTTC. It translates to CASSDYGQGEQETQYF.

The chain recombines TRBV7-8 with TRBJ2-7; the match to TRBD2 covers 11 bases. The CDR3 consists of 14 residues. Per germline, CDR1 SGHVS and CDR2 FQNEAQ. The junction had 8 bases not matched to a gene; V was cut back by 11 bases and J by 2 bases. Written as DNA, the CDR3 is TGTGCCGGCACATTTAGCGGGAGGGCCTACGAGCAGTACTTC. This encodes CAGTFSGRAYEQYF.